The T cell receptor (beta chain) under discussion was sequenced for a study of T cells in Graves' hyperthyroidism and ophthalmopathy. This clonotype was seen ten or more times. The TCR beta CDR3 regions underwent amplification using RNA transcripts as the source. When the TCR CDR3 underwent first-round RT-PCR, the HTBI primer set was used. TCRdb passed the multiplex PCR reads through MiXCR, listing each CDR3 protein once. Of around 540,000 distinct CDR3 sequences listed, roughly 16% are singletons. The CDR3 is made up of 17 amino acids. Germline V CDR1 and CDR2: SGDLS, YYNGEE. V lost 10 bases, J lost 1 base, and 27 bases lay in between.

This receptor was taken from a woman aged 30 to 39 with Graves' ophthalmopathy. Material: blood. The J gene is TRBJ2-7, the V gene TRBV9; tentatively, D is TRBD1 (5 bases). The chain's CDR3 is CALPRTIPGGHSYEQYF. The CDR3 DNA sequence: TGTGCCCTCCCCCGGACCATCCCAGGTGGACATTCCTACGAGCAGTACTTC. The complete variable domain, with remaining parts taken from reference TRBV9 and TRBJ2-7, reads DSGVTQTPKHLITATGQRVTLRCSPRSGDLSVYWYQQSLDQGLQFLIQYYNGEERAKGNILERFSAQQFPDLHSELNLSSLELGDSALYFCALPRTIPGGHSYEQYFGPGTRLTVT.